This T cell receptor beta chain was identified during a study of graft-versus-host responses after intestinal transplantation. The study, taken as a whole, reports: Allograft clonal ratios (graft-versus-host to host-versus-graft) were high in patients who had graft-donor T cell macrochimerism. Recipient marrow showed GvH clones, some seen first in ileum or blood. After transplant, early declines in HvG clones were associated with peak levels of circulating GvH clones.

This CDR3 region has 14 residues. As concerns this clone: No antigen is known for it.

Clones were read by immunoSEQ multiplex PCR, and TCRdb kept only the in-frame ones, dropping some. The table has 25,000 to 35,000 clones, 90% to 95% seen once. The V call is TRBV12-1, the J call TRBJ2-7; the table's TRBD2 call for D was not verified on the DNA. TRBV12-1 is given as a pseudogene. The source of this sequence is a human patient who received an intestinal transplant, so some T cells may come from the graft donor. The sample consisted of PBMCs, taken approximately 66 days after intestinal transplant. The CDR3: CASRTSGISYEQYF. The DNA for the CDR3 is TGTGCCAGCAGGACGAGCGGGATATCCTACGAGCAGTACTTC.